Shown below are 13 T cell receptor beta chains from a single sample sequenced in a study of shared clonotypes between healthy human individuals. The protocol was immunoSEQ multiplex PCR, while the TCRdb copy is restricted to in-frame clones and leaves out a portion. This table holds about 1 million clones, about 80% found once. Sequenced: memory CD4+ T cells sorted from blood. The subset denotes: CD45RA-negative fraction. The receptor set was obtained from a man aged 18 to 30 in good health.

The gene calls are TRBV4-1 and TRBJ2-7, with 9 bases aligning to TRBD1. The ends lost 1 base at V and 1 base at J; junction bases unmatched: 5. This CDR3 comprises 16 residues. Germline V lookup: CDR1 MGHRA, CDR2 YSYEKL. Here the CDR3 DNA reads TGCGCCAGCAGCCAAGGGCGGGGGACAGGGTCCTACGAGCAGTACTTC. It encodes CASSQGRGTGSYEQYF.

As to this clone: With a much larger clone just one base away, this may be a read error. Additional DNA sequences in this sample encode the identical CDR3. V and J are TRBV14 and TRBJ2-7; D ambiguous. The CDR3 consists of 12 residues. V was cut by 4 bases and J by 0 bases, with 4 bases left in between. Germline CDR1 and CDR2: SGHDN and FVKESK. The CDR3 nucleotides are TGTGCCAGCAGCCGGAGCTCCTACGAGCAGTACTTC. Translating it yields CASSRSSYEQYF.

This clone was counted only a few times. V gene TRBV2 combines with J gene TRBJ1-6; D possibly corresponds to TRBD1 (5 bases). V was pared by 8 bases and J by 10 bases, with 18 bases between. Germline V lookup: CDR1 SNHLY, CDR2 FYNNEI. This CDR3 contains 14 residues. In DNA, the CDR3 is TGTGCCAGCCGAAAGGTGGCAGGGAAATCACCCCTCCACTTT. This gives the protein CASRKVAGKSPLHF.

The chain recombines TRBV30 with TRBJ2-3; a possible D gene is TRBD1 (5 bases). Per the germline V gene, CDR1 is GTSNPN and CDR2 is SVGIG (reference sequence). The CDR3 is 15 amino acids. V gave up 1 base and J gave up 1 base, with 12 bases separating them. As DNA, the CDR3 is TGTGCCTGGAGTGGTCAGGGAAAGGGCACAGATACGCAGTATTTT. It codes for CAWSGQGKGTDTQYF. The full variable domain, its missing parts supplied by reference TRBV30 and TRBJ2-3, is SQTIHQWPATLVQPVGSPLSLECTVEGTSNPNLYWYRQAAGRGLQLLFYSVGIGQISSEVPQNLSASRPQDRQFILSSKKLLLSDSGFYLCAWSGQGKGTDTQYFGPGTRLTVL.

The chain carries TRBV7-8 and TRBJ2-1, with 10 bases aligning to TRBD2. The CDR3 extends over 19 amino acids. From germline, CDR1 is SGHVS and CDR2 FQNEAQ. V lost 6 bases, J lost 3 bases, and 17 bases stayed unmatched. The CDR3 spells CASSFNLISSGSDYNEQFF. The CDR3 coding sequence is TGTGCCAGCAGTTTTAACCTAATTTCTAGCGGGAGTGACTACAATGAGCAGTTCTTC.

CDR3 loop: CASSPKSPTVAAFF. For the CDR3, the DNA is TGTGCCAGCAGCCCTAAAAGCCCGACAGTGGCAGCTTTCTTT. The V call is TRBV7-2, the J call TRBJ1-1; D perhaps matches TRBD1 (5 bases). The CDR3 covers 14 residues. Germline loops: CDR1 SGHTA, CDR2 FQGNSA. Deletions cut 5 bases from V and 10 bases from J, with 20 bases between.

V usage is TRBV9 and J usage is TRBJ1-1; 7 bases match TRBD1. From germline, CDR1 is SGDLS and CDR2 YYNGEE. The length of the CDR3 is 15 residues. The V segment lost 3 bases and the J segment 6 bases; nucleotides outside the gene matches: 11. CDR3 bases: TGTGCCAGCAGCGGACCGACAGGGAGTCTCGCTGAAGCTTTCTTT. Translated: CASSGPTGSLAEAFF.

At least ten counts were recorded for this clone. The chain combines TRBV2 with TRBJ2-7, with TRBD1 matching over 10 bases. This CDR3 comprises 15 residues. CDR1 is SNHLY, CDR2 FYNNEI, per germline. Trimming took 6 bases from V and 3 from J; bases not matched to a gene: 8. The CDR3: CASSIEGQGSYEQYF. The CDR3 DNA reads TGTGCCAGCAGCATTGAGGGACAGGGGAGCTACGAGCAGTACTTC.

The chain employs TRBV19 and TRBJ1-4, with 8 bases that match TRBD1. The CDR3 is made up of 15 amino acids. CDR1 is LNHDA, CDR2 SQIVND, per germline (reference sequence). With 6 bases clipped from V and 7 bases from J, the junction kept 10 bases outside the gene matches. The CDR3 loop is CASRQRTGKVEKLFF. As DNA, the CDR3 is TGTGCCAGTAGACAACGGACAGGGAAGGTTGAAAAACTGTTTTTT.

The chain has TRBV6-1 and TRBJ1-6; 10 bases line up with TRBD1. V shed 7 bases and J 8 bases; nucleotides not matched to a gene: 5. This CDR3 comprises 14 residues. The V gene's germline CDR1 is MNHNS and CDR2 SASEGT. The CDR3 region is CASTPDRGDSPLHF. The CDR3 nucleotides are TGTGCCAGCACCCCGGACAGGGGGGATTCACCCCTCCACTTT.

This chain joins TRBV15 and TRBJ2-5, with a weak D call TRBD2 (6 bases). The germline gives CDR1 LNHNV, CDR2 YYDKDF (reference sequence). V lost 1 base and J lost 1, with 13 bases in between. CDR3 size: 16 residues. The CDR3 DNA reads as TGTGCCACCAGCAGAGGGAGGGAGGTAGCCCAAGAGACCCAGTACTTC. Its protein is CATSRGREVAQETQYF. Looking up the rest from reference TRBV15 and TRBJ2-5 gives the full variable domain: DAMVIQNPRYQVTQFGKPVTLSCSQTLNHNVMYWYQQKSSQAPKLLFHYYDKDFNNEADTPDNFQSRRPNTSFCFLDIRSPGLGDTAMYLCATSRGREVAQETQYFGPGTRLLVL.

The V call is TRBV18, the J call TRBJ1-2, with a possible D match to TRBD1 (6 bases). The CDR3 has 15 amino acids. Trimming removed 3 bases from V and 2 bases from J, with 13 bases in between. The germline gives CDR1 KGHSH, CDR2 LQKENI. The chain's CDR3 is CASSPSQGPNYGYTF. CDR3 sequence (DNA): TGTGCCAGCTCACCGTCGCAGGGGCCCAACTATGGCTACACCTTC.

Only a few counts were recorded for this clone. This chain joins TRBV5-6 and TRBJ2-5; possibly TRBD1 for D (5 bases). Germline V gene data show CDR1 as SGHDT and CDR2 as YYEEEE. Trimming left V 0 bases short and J 4 bases short, with 7 bases between. This CDR3 comprises 13 residues. CDR3 nucleotides: TGTGCCAGCAGCTTGGAGGGGCCAGAGACCCAGTACTTC. Translated, it gives CASSLEGPETQYF.